This T cell receptor beta chain was identified during a study of T-cell reconstitution after alpha-beta-depleted transplantation in children (TCRdb year 2016). Some background on the complete study: T-cell immune reconstitution after TCRalphabeta/CD19-depleted allogeneic hematopoietic cell transplantation in children was quantitatively tracked in the study by means of TCR repertoire profiling.

V was cut back by 0 bases and J by 2 bases, leaving a gap of 13 bases between them. Including cysteine and phenylalanine, the CDR3 has 16 amino acids. Solely the CDR3 DNA is kept, with 48 bases framed from the first base. CDR1 and CDR2 (MGHRA, YSYEKL) derive from the germline V gene. Library preparation was by PCR. Sequencing instrument: Illumina HiSeq 2500. To normalize quantification of the TCRbeta repertoire, the TCR libraries were built with molecular barcoding that relied on unique molecular identifiers. The public reads were reprocessed in TCRdb via fastp at Q25 and MiXCR, keeping in-frame beta chains. Every CDR3 protein is listed once, alongside the most common genes and DNA of its rows. This sample lists about 500,000 distinct CDR3 sequences; 30% to 35% were detected once. Around 2.5% of the sample is taken by the ten largest. Comment on this clonotype: No antigen is known for it. Within one base of it there is no much larger clone, and no base qualities were kept.

The sequence is built from TRBV4-1 and TRBJ1-2; possibly the D gene is TRBD1, per 5 matching bases. This sequence was found in a human donor who donated a stem cell graft to a child with aplastic anemia. The sample was PBMCs from the stem cell graft donor, taken from the stem cell graft. The CDR3 loop reads CASSQDRGSRNYGYTF. The DNA sequence follows: TGCGCCAGCAGCCAAGATAGGGGCAGCCGAAACTATGGCTACACCTTC.